These 23 T cell receptor beta chains were all obtained from the same sample, sequenced in a study of shared clonotypes between healthy human individuals (dated by TCRdb to 2018 to 2021). The library was obtained by the immunoSEQ multiplex PCR assay. TCRdb holds this immuneACCESS table with in-frame rearrangements only. Some clones are missing; in checked studies, unresolved V genes explain under half, and the rest has no known cause. This sample has around 2.1 million clones in its table, and around 95% of those were observed once. Roughly 0.13% of the sample is in the top ten clones. Sequencing was performed on naive CD4+ T cells sorted from blood. The cell subset or site label corresponds to: CD45RA+ positively selected. The receptors were sampled from a man younger than 35 in good health.

This CDR3 reads CSARGRYGYTF. Here the CDR3 DNA reads TGCAGTGCCAGGGGGCGCTATGGCTACACCTTC. V usage is TRBV20-1 and J usage is TRBJ1-2; TRBD1 matches at 8 bases. J was trimmed by 4 bases and V by 6 bases; bases with no gene match: 1. CDR3 size: 11 residues. The germline CDR1 and CDR2 sequences are DFQATT and SNEGSKA (reference sequence).

This clone was seen a few times. A read error may produce the germline difference seen at one junction end. The CDR3 region has the DNA TGTGCTAGCAGCTTGTCCGGGGAGCTGTTTTTT. Residues: CASSLSGELFF. This chain links TRBV7-7 with TRBJ2-2; D is unresolved. Germline V lookup: CDR1 SSHAT, CDR2 FNYEAQ (reference sequence). The CDR3 runs 11 residues.

A single count supports this clone. V is TRBV6-1 and J is TRBJ2-6, with a tentative D call TRBD1 (6 bases). Germline CDR1 and CDR2: MNHNS and SASEGT. CDR3 length: 15 residues. Trimming shortened V by 6 bases and J by 1 base, and 10 bases separated the two germline ends. CDR3 bases: TGTGCCAGCAGACCCGACAGGTCTGGGGCCAACGTCCTGACTTTC. This codes for CASRPDRSGANVLTF.

The chain couples TRBV5-1 to TRBJ2-7, with D tentatively TRBD2 (5 bases). This CDR3 is built from 15 residues. Germline CDR1 and CDR2: SGHRS and YFSETQ. V dropped 0 bases and J dropped 7 bases, with 17 bases sitting between them. DNA for the CDR3: TGCGCCAGCAGCTTGGCGCGCGCGGGCGTGGGGGAGCAGTACTTC. This codes for CASSLARAGVGEQYF.

The rearrangement links TRBV7-8 to TRBJ2-4, with 15 bases identical to TRBD2. The V and J ends lost 4 bases and 1 base, in that order; junction bases with no gene match: 8. CDR3 size: 19 residues. Germline-derived CDR1 and CDR2 are SGHVS and FQNEAQ. Here the CDR3 reads CASSSDGLAGGRAKNIQYF. The DNA of the CDR3 is TGTGCCAGCAGCTCCGACGGACTAGCGGGAGGGCGGGCCAAAAACATTCAGTACTTC.

This clone was found a few times. This chain uses TRBV14 with TRBJ1-6; D perhaps matches TRBD1 (6 bases). CDR3 length equals 16 residues. The V end was cut by 0 bases, the J end by 14 bases, with 20 bases between. CDR1 is SGHDN and CDR2 is FVKESK in the germline V gene. Written as DNA, the CDR3 is TGTGCCAGCAGCCAAGAGGGCACGGGGGCCGGGAGAACCCTCCACTTT. It codes for CASSQEGTGAGRTLHF.

The chain uses TRBV6-1 and TRBJ2-3, with 7 nucleotides matching TRBD1. CDR3 size: 16 residues. The V gene's germline CDR1 is MNHNS and CDR2 SASEGT. V lost 4 bases, J lost 6 bases, and 13 bases stayed unmatched. CDR3 DNA: TGTGCCAGCAGTGGAGCTGTCCGGACAGGAGTCGATACGCAGTATTTT. It is translated as CASSGAVRTGVDTQYF.

V is TRBV29-1 and J is TRBJ2-5; D might be TRBD2 (6 bases). The CDR3 covers 13 residues. Trimming took off 6 bases at V and 3 bases at J, with 14 bases between the two ends. Germline CDR1 and CDR2: SQVTM and ANQGSEA. CDR3: CSVDAGREETQYF. Here the CDR3 DNA reads TGCAGCGTGGACGCGGGAAGGGAAGAGACCCAGTACTTC.

This clone was recorded only once. V gene TRBV5-1 combines with J gene TRBJ1-6, with TRBD1 identical over 9 bases. V gave up 5 bases and J gave up 1 base; unmatched junction bases: 4. In germline, CDR1 is SGHRS, CDR2 YFSETQ. CDR3 length: 16 amino acids. The CDR3 loop is CASSLGTGSYNSPLHF. Written as DNA, the CDR3 is TGCGCCAGCAGTCTAGGGACAGGGTCCTATAATTCACCCCTCCACTTT.

This clone has a single count. The rearrangement uses TRBV19 and TRBJ1-5; D gene uncertain. Trimming pared 7 bases from V and 0 bases from J, leaving 13 bases between. This CDR3 region has 15 residues. The V gene's germline CDR1 is LNHDA and CDR2 SQIVND (reference sequence). The CDR3 spells CASTLRIYSNQPQHF. The CDR3 bases are TGTGCCAGTACCCTACGGATCTATAGCAATCAGCCCCAGCATTTT.

This sequence joins TRBV28 and TRBJ1-2; D is unclear. The length of the CDR3 is 17 residues. Germline values: CDR1 MDHEN, CDR2 SYDVKM. Trimming took 2 bases from V and 0 from J, leaving 16 bases between them. As DNA, the CDR3 is TGTGCCAGCAGTTTACCTCGTATTCCGAACTCTAACTATGGCTACACCTTC. It encodes CASSLPRIPNSNYGYTF.

The rearrangement uses TRBV7-2 and TRBJ1-5; D gene ambiguous. Trimming took off 5 bases at V and 9 bases at J, with 11 bases between the two ends. Germline CDR1 SGHTA, CDR2 FQGNSA. The CDR3 contains 12 residues. CDR3 nucleotides: TGTGCCAGCAGCGCCCAAGGGATGCCCCAGCATTTT. Translating it yields CASSAQGMPQHF.

This rearrangement joins TRBV10-2 to TRBJ1-4, with unresolved D. The CDR3 sequence is 14 residues long. CDR1 and CDR2 (germline): WSHSY, SAAADI. The germline V and J ends were trimmed by 0 bases and 8 bases, with 10 bases remaining between them. The chain's CDR3 is CASSESNRGEKLFF. CDR3 sequence (DNA): TGCGCCAGCAGTGAGTCGAACCGGGGAGAAAAACTGTTTTTT.

The V gene is TRBV5-1, the J gene TRBJ2-5; 8 bases map to TRBD1. The CDR3 runs to 16 residues. V lost 4 bases, J lost 2 bases, and 10 bases stayed unmatched. The germline gives CDR1 SGHRS, CDR2 YFSETQ. The CDR3 sequence: CASSPGQGMGQETQYF. CDR3 DNA sequence: TGCGCCAGCAGCCCTGGACAGGGAATGGGGCAAGAGACCCAGTACTTC.

The rearrangement links TRBV18 to TRBJ1-4; tentative D call: TRBD1 (5 bases). V lost 6 bases and J 2 bases, leaving 13 bases between the germline ends. The CDR3 totals 15 residues. Germline values: CDR1 KGHSH, CDR2 LQKENI. The CDR3 loop reads CASSRSRGTNEKLFF. CDR3 nucleotides: TGTGCCAGCTCCCGTTCTCGGGGGACTAATGAAAAACTGTTTTTT. Looking up the rest from reference TRBV18 and TRBJ1-4 gives the full variable domain: NAGVMQNPRHLVRRRGQEARLRCSPMKGHSHVYWYRQLPEEGLKFMVYLQKENIIDESGMPKERFSAEFPKEGPSILRIQQVVRGDSAAYFCASSRSRGTNEKLFFGSGTQLSVL.

As for this clone: Different DNA sequences within this sample yield the same CDR3. The chain couples TRBV11-2 to TRBJ1-2; D gene unclear. Germline V gene lookup returns CDR1 SGHAT and CDR2 FQNNGV. The CDR3 is made up of 13 amino acids. The ends were cut back, 0 bases at V and 5 bases at J, with 7 bases in the middle. CDR3 DNA: TGTGCCAGCAGCTTAGACGGCTTATATGGCTACACCTTC. It encodes CASSLDGLYGYTF.

Only one count was recorded for this clone. This rearrangement joins TRBV2 to TRBJ1-3; TRBD1 matches 9 bases. The CDR3 length is 15 residues. Germline assignment: CDR1 SNHLY and CDR2 FYNNEI. Trimming took 5 bases from V and 4 from J; bases not matched to a gene: 6. CDR3 residues: CASSPQGAMGNTIYF. The CDR3 nucleotides read TGTGCCAGCAGTCCACAGGGGGCAATGGGAAACACCATATATTTT.

This rearrangement joins TRBV2 to TRBJ1-6, with D hard to call. V dropped 4 bases and J dropped 5 bases, with 6 bases sitting between them. CDR3 size: 13 residues. Germline V gene lookup returns CDR1 SNHLY and CDR2 FYNNEI. CDR3 sequence (DNA): TGTGCCAGCAGTGGAACGGATAATTCACCCCTCCACTTT. This codes for CASSGTDNSPLHF. Combining the CDR3 with reference TRBV2 and TRBJ1-6 gives the whole variable domain EPEVTQTPSHQVTQMGQEVILRCVPISNHLYFYWYRQILGQKVEFLVSFYNNEISEKSEIFDDQFSVERPDGSNFTLKIRSTKLEDSAMYFCASSGTDNSPLHFGNGTRLTVT.

The chain is built from TRBV18 and TRBJ1-4; tentative D call: TRBD1 (6 bases). Trimming took off 2 bases at V and 7 bases at J, with 23 bases between the two ends. The germline gives CDR1 KGHSH, CDR2 LQKENI. This CDR3 spans 18 amino acids. CDR3 nucleotides: TGTGCCAGCTCACCATTGCCCGGGGGCCCTCAAGGGGGTGAAAAACTGTTTTTT. Translating gives CASSPLPGGPQGGEKLFF.

J is TRBJ2-7 and V is TRBV7-2; 12 bases fit TRBD2. The CDR3 covers 15 residues. CDR1 is SGHTA, CDR2 FQGNSA, per germline. V shed 5 bases, J shed 6 bases, and the junction held 8 bases outside the gene matches. For the CDR3, the DNA is TGTGCCAGCAGCAAAGGTGGACTAGCGGGATCCGAGCAGTACTTC. This codes for CASSKGGLAGSEQYF. The variable domain in full, completed from reference TRBV7-2 and TRBJ2-7, reads GAGVSQSPSNKVTEKGKDVELRCDPISGHTALYWYRQSLGQGLEFLIYFQGNSAPDKSGLPSDRFSAERTGGSVSTLTIQRTQQEDSAVYLCASSKGGLAGSEQYFGPGTRLTVT.

This rearrangement joins TRBV6-6 to TRBJ2-1; TRBD1 matches 9 bases. Germline values: CDR1 MNHNY, CDR2 SVGAGI (reference sequence). The J segment lost 7 bases and the V segment lost 7 bases, leaving 8 bases of the junction unmatched. The CDR3 is made up of 14 amino acids. Written as DNA, the CDR3 is TGTGCCAGCACTGGACAGGGGTCGATTAATGAGCAGTTCTTC. It codes for CASTGQGSINEQFF.

This sequence joins TRBV6-6 and TRBJ1-1; D remains unclear. V lost 3 bases, J lost 7 bases, and 12 bases lay in between. CDR1 MNHNY and CDR2 SVGAGI come from the germline V gene (reference sequence). The CDR3 length is 13 residues. DNA for the CDR3: TGTGCCAGCAGTTATTTGGACGTATATGAAGCTTTCTTT. This sequence encodes CASSYLDVYEAFF.

The chain links TRBV29-1 to TRBJ1-2, with 11 positions matching TRBD1. Germline CDR1 reads SQVTM; CDR2 reads ANQGSEA. V was pared by 7 bases and J by 4 bases, with 5 bases of the junction left unmatched. This CDR3 region has 13 residues. The CDR3 DNA reads as TGCAGCGCTGATGGGACAGGGGGCTATGGCTACACCTTC. This translates into CSADGTGGYGYTF. The variable domain in full, with the rest retrieved from reference TRBV29-1 and TRBJ1-2, is SAVISQKPSRDICQRGTSLTIQCQVDSQVTMMFWYRQQPGQSLTLIATANQGSEATYESGFVIDKFPISRPNLTFSTLTVSNMSPEDSSIYLCSADGTGGYGYTFGSGTRLTVV.